The source of this T cell receptor (beta chain) is a study of beta chain features in type 1 diabetes. Study results and limitations: These data did not resolve whether HLA type affects TCRB rearrangement.

This clone was seen a few times. Its antigen is unidentified. Trimming shortened V by 6 bases and J by 3 bases, and 15 bases separated the two germline ends. Germline lookup yields CDR1 SNHLY and CDR2 FYNNEI. CDR3 size: 15 residues. All of the isolated RNA was reverse transcribed, so expressed TCRB transcripts were sequenced. Only in-frame clones appear in the TCRdb table, and some are missing; sequencing was by immunoSEQ multiplex PCR. This table holds more than 300,000 clones, around 15% found once. This sequence originates from a woman aged 18-29 years in good health. What was sequenced was naive CD4+ T cells from blood. The gene calls are TRBV2 and TRBJ2-1; D may be TRBD2 (5 bases). CDR3 region: CASSPGSGFYNEQFF. Written as DNA, the CDR3 is TGTGCCAGCAGCCCTGGCAGCGGCTTCTACAATGAGCAGTTCTTC.